These 32 T cell receptor beta chains share one sample of origin, sequenced in a study of blood T cell repertoires in COVID-19. Measured with immunoSEQ multiplex PCR; TCRdb has only the in-frame clones, and not every one. The sample lists roughly 230,000 clones; over 75% were seen once. Input material: peripheral blood. The receptors shown here come from an elderly woman with acute or convalescent COVID-19.

The chain is built from TRBV4-1 and TRBJ1-3, with D possibly being TRBD1 (6 bases). V was shortened by 3 bases and J by 4 bases, with 16 bases between the two germline ends. The CDR3 contains 16 residues. Germline V gene data show CDR1 as MGHRA and CDR2 as YSYEKL. The CDR3 loop is CASSQISRQVGNTIYF. The CDR3 DNA is TGCGCCAGCAGCCAGATTTCCAGACAGGTCGGAAACACCATATATTTT.

V usage is TRBV19 and J usage is TRBJ2-3; weak D call: TRBD2 (7 bases). Germline CDR1 reads LNHDA; CDR2 reads SQIVND (reference sequence). Trimming took 3 bases from V and 2 from J, leaving 24 bases between them. The CDR3 extends over 19 amino acids. CDR3 sequence (DNA): TGTGCCAGTAGTATTCGGTTGGGGGGGGCAAGGACCTCCACAGATACGCAGTATTTT. This codes for CASSIRLGGARTSTDTQYF. The whole variable domain, filled in from reference TRBV19 and TRBJ2-3, reads DGGITQSPKYLFRKEGQNVTLSCEQNLNHDAMYWYRQDPGQGLRLIYYSQIVNDFQKGDIAEGYSVSREKKESFPLTVTSAQKNPTAFYLCASSIRLGGARTSTDTQYFGPGTRLTVL.

This rearrangement joins TRBV5-1 to TRBJ1-4; maybe TRBD1 (5 bases). CDR3 length: 16 amino acids. V lost 3 bases and J 6 bases, leaving 18 bases between the germline ends. CDR1 SGHRS and CDR2 YFSETQ come from the germline V gene. DNA for the CDR3: TGCGCCAGCAGCTCGGCCCATCAGGGCTCGGATGAAAAACTGTTTTTT. Encoded protein: CASSSAHQGSDEKLFF.

There are a few counts of this clone. The CDR3 sequence is CASSHLGGGYPLNEQFF. The CDR3 nucleotides read TGCGCCAGCAGCCACTTAGGCGGGGGATATCCCCTCAATGAGCAGTTCTTC. This chain connects TRBV4-1 to TRBJ2-1; 7 bases are a match to TRBD2. V lost 3 bases to trimming and J lost 6 bases; unmatched junction nucleotides: 14. CDR1 is MGHRA, CDR2 YSYEKL, per germline. The CDR3 loop spans 17 amino acids.

The V call is TRBV18, the J call TRBJ1-2; no firm D call. This CDR3 has 15 amino acids. Germline CDR1 and CDR2: KGHSH and LQKENI. Deletions cut 0 bases from V and 8 bases from J, with 16 bases between. CDR3 sequence: CASSPPAGLPGGYTF. The CDR3 region has the DNA TGTGCCAGCTCACCACCAGCGGGGTTGCCGGGGGGCTACACCTTC. The full variable domain, completed using reference TRBV18 and TRBJ1-2, is NAGVMQNPRHLVRRRGQEARLRCSPMKGHSHVYWYRQLPEEGLKFMVYLQKENIIDESGMPKERFSAEFPKEGPSILRIQQVVRGDSAAYFCASSPPAGLPGGYTFGSGTRLTVV.

The V call is TRBV21-1, the J call TRBJ2-2; the table's D call, TRBD1, has no DNA check behind it. TRBV21-1 is labeled a pseudogene. CDR3 size: 17 residues. For the CDR3, the DNA is TGTGCCTTGGAAACAGGGCCCTTCCATCGGAACACCGGGGAGCTGTTTTTT. It encodes CALETGPFHRNTGELFF.

Comments on this clone: Sequence at one end of the junction differs from germline and may be a read error. This sequence joins TRBV3-1 (or the pseudogene TRBV3-2) and TRBJ2-3, with 10 bases aligning to TRBD2. The germline gives CDR1 LGHDT, CDR2 YNNKEL (reference sequence). The CDR3 contains 19 residues. The CDR3 spells CARGGIGASGGANTDTQYF. The CDR3 nucleotides are TGCGCCCGCGGGGGGATCGGGGCTAGCGGGGGAGCGAACACAGATACGCAGTATTTT.

The rearrangement uses TRBV4-2 and TRBJ1-2; D ambiguous. The V gene's germline CDR1 is LGHNA and CDR2 YNFKEQ. Trimming left V 2 bases short and J 6 bases short, with 13 bases between. This CDR3 contains 14 residues. The CDR3 region has the DNA TGTGCCAGCAGCCAAACGGGAGGGTATGATGGCTACACCTTC. Protein sequence: CASSQTGGYDGYTF.

The chain joins TRBV18 to TRBJ2-2; D unresolved. Trimming took off 1 base at V and 4 bases at J, with 7 bases between the two ends. CDR1 and CDR2 from the germline V gene are KGHSH and LQKENI. The CDR3 contains 14 residues. The DNA of the CDR3 is TGTGCCAGCTCACCACGAGAAGCCACCGGGGAGCTGTTTTTT. Translating gives CASSPREATGELFF.

The gene calls are TRBV19 and TRBJ1-4, with no clear D. V was clipped by 3 bases and J by 8 bases, with 7 bases between them. The CDR3 runs to 12 residues. The germline V gene has CDR1 LNHDA and CDR2 SQIVND (reference sequence). The CDR3 sequence: CASSMGSEKLFF. In DNA, the CDR3 is TGTGCCAGTAGTATGGGCAGCGAAAAACTGTTTTTT.

The chain joins TRBV7-9 to TRBJ2-4, with 8 bases fitting TRBD2. CDR3 length equals 18 residues. Germline values: CDR1 SEHNR, CDR2 FQNEAQ (reference sequence). With V trimmed by 4 bases and J by 0 bases, 11 bases remained unmatched. The CDR3 DNA reads as TGTGCCAGCAGCTACAGCGGGGGCGTAACCTTAGCCAAAAACATTCAGTACTTC. Translation: CASSYSGGVTLAKNIQYF.

The chain is built from TRBV28 and TRBJ1-4, with D tentatively TRBD1 (6 bases). Trimming took 10 bases from V and 0 from J, leaving 12 bases between them. The CDR3 sequence is 14 residues long. Looked up from germline, CDR1 is MDHEN and CDR2 is SYDVKM. CDR3 amino acids: CATLQGPTNEKLFF. CDR3 sequence (DNA): TGTGCCACCTTACAGGGTCCAACTAATGAAAAACTGTTTTTT.

This clone was seen just once. The chain recombines TRBV5-1 with TRBJ2-7; 8 bases line up with TRBD2. Per the germline V gene, CDR1 is SGHRS and CDR2 is YFSETQ. The length of the CDR3 is 16 residues. The V segment lost 1 base and the J segment 1 base; nucleotides outside the gene matches: 7. CDR3 sequence reads: CASSLNRGGPSYEQYF. The DNA for the CDR3 is TGCGCCAGCAGCTTGAATCGCGGGGGGCCATCCTACGAGCAGTACTTC.

This clone occurred a few times. The rearrangement joins TRBV18 to TRBJ1-1, with a tentative D call TRBD1 (6 bases). V lost 8 bases and J 1 base, leaving 14 bases between the germline ends. Germline CDR1 and CDR2: KGHSH and LQKENI. There are 14 residues in the CDR3. CDR3 sequence: CASTKQGPNTEAFF. CDR3 nucleotide sequence: TGTGCCAGCACAAAACAGGGCCCGAACACTGAAGCTTTCTTT.

The chain uses TRBV4-1 and TRBJ2-1; D call uncertain. Germline V gene lookup returns CDR1 MGHRA and CDR2 YSYEKL. V was clipped by 1 base and J by 4 bases, with 17 bases between them. This CDR3 has 17 amino acids. The CDR3 loop is CASSQGVQRLIYNEQFF. CDR3 DNA: TGCGCCAGCAGCCAAGGAGTTCAGCGCCTGATATACAATGAGCAGTTCTTC.

The chain has TRBV5-1 and TRBJ1-4; D might be TRBD1 (6 bases). CDR1 and CDR2 from the germline V gene are SGHRS and YFSETQ. Trimming shortened V by 3 bases and J by 2 bases, and 11 bases separated the two germline ends. CDR3 length: 15 amino acids. For the CDR3, the DNA is TGCGCCAGCAGCTCCCAGGGGCAGACTAATGAAAAACTGTTTTTT. This codes for CASSSQGQTNEKLFF.

This chain uses TRBV5-1 with TRBJ2-5; maybe TRBD2 (6 bases). CDR1 and CDR2 (germline): SGHRS, YFSETQ. The CDR3 is 16 amino acids. Trimming stripped 5 bases from V and 5 bases from J, with 22 bases between. The DNA for the CDR3 is TGCGCCAGCAGGGGGAGGACTACGGTGGGGATTGAGACCCAGTACTTC. Translation: CASRGRTTVGIETQYF.

The J gene is TRBJ1-1, the V gene TRBV5-4; weak D call: TRBD1 (5 bases). Germline CDR1 SGHNT, CDR2 YYREEE (reference sequence). V was shortened by 4 bases and J by 3 bases, with 13 bases between the two germline ends. There are 14 residues in the CDR3. DNA of the CDR3: TGTGCCAGCAGCCCAACGGGGGGTGACACTGAAGCTTTCTTT. This encodes CASSPTGGDTEAFF. The whole variable domain, filled in from reference TRBV5-4 and TRBJ1-1, reads ETGVTQSPTHLIKTRGQQVTLRCSSQSGHNTVSWYQQALGQGPQFIFQYYREEENGRGNFPPRFSGLQFPNYSSELNVNALELDDSALYLCASSPTGGDTEAFFGQGTRLTVV.

The V and J genes are TRBV2 and TRBJ1-1; D is undetermined. Germline values: CDR1 SNHLY, CDR2 FYNNEI. The V end was cut by 0 bases, the J end by 1 base, with 6 bases between. There are 14 residues in the CDR3. The CDR3 sequence: CASSEAWQNTEAFF. The CDR3 nucleotides are TGTGCCAGCAGTGAAGCGTGGCAGAACACTGAAGCTTTCTTT. The full variable domain, its missing parts supplied by reference TRBV2 and TRBJ1-1, is EPEVTQTPSHQVTQMGQEVILRCVPISNHLYFYWYRQILGQKVEFLVSFYNNEISEKSEIFDDQFSVERPDGSNFTLKIRSTKLEDSAMYFCASSEAWQNTEAFFGQGTRLTVV.

The V and J genes are TRBV3-1 (or the pseudogene TRBV3-2) and TRBJ2-7, with D tentatively TRBD2 (6 bases). The germline gives CDR1 LGHDT, CDR2 YNNKEL (reference sequence). Trimming removed 2 bases from V and 2 bases from J, with 13 bases in between. The CDR3 consists of 15 residues. The CDR3 here is CASSQTWLATYEQYF. The CDR3 nucleotides are TGTGCCAGCAGCCAAACCTGGCTAGCGACCTACGAGCAGTACTTC.

This chain uses TRBV2 with TRBJ2-2, with a weak D call TRBD1 (6 bases). Germline V gene lookup returns CDR1 SNHLY and CDR2 FYNNEI. V was trimmed by 4 bases and J by 4 bases, leaving 10 bases between them. This CDR3 spans 14 amino acids. The CDR3 loop reads CASSAGQSTGELFF. The DNA of the CDR3 is TGTGCCAGCAGTGCCGGACAGAGCACCGGGGAGCTGTTTTTT. Variable domain in full (rest from reference TRBV2 and TRBJ2-2): EPEVTQTPSHQVTQMGQEVILRCVPISNHLYFYWYRQILGQKVEFLVSFYNNEISEKSEIFDDQFSVERPDGSNFTLKIRSTKLEDSAMYFCASSAGQSTGELFFGEGSRLTVL.

This clone has a handful of counts. The chain has TRBV5-1 and TRBJ1-6; TRBD1 might be the D (6 bases). The V gene lost 1 base and the J gene lost 4 bases, with 12 bases spanning the gap. CDR1 is SGHRS and CDR2 is YFSETQ in the germline V gene. The CDR3 loop spans 16 amino acids. The CDR3 region is CASSLSGQGYNSPLHF. The CDR3 bases are TGCGCCAGCAGCTTGTCGGGACAAGGGTATAATTCACCCCTCCACTTT.

The chain recombines TRBV5-1 with TRBJ2-1, with 8 bases that match TRBD1. Looked up from germline, CDR1 is SGHRS and CDR2 is YFSETQ. This CDR3 is 11 amino acids long. V dropped 4 bases and J dropped 15; count of bases not matched to a gene: 6. The CDR3 protein is CASSTGQGPFF. CDR3 coding DNA: TGCGCCAGCAGCACCGGACAGGGACCGTTCTTC.

This chain uses TRBV3-1 (or the pseudogene TRBV3-2) with TRBJ2-5, with D perhaps matching TRBD2 (5 bases). This CDR3 region has 13 residues. V was shortened by 2 bases and J by 5 bases, with 9 bases between the two germline ends. Germline CDR1 LGHDT, CDR2 YNNKEL (reference sequence). DNA for the CDR3: TGTGCCAGCAGCCAACGGGGAAGGGAGACCCAGTACTTC. It specifies CASSQRGRETQYF.

The chain couples TRBV15 to TRBJ2-7; 11 nucleotides match TRBD2. Looked up from germline, CDR1 is LNHNV and CDR2 is YYDKDF (reference sequence). CDR3 length: 14 amino acids. V lost 1 base, J lost 5 bases, and 1 base stayed unmatched. CDR3 residues: CATSRGLAGHEQYF. The CDR3 DNA follows: TGTGCCACCAGCAGAGGACTAGCGGGGCACGAGCAGTACTTC.

J is TRBJ1-1 and V is TRBV19, with TRBD1 matching over 7 bases. The germline V gene has CDR1 LNHDA and CDR2 SQIVND (reference sequence). The CDR3 spans 14 residues. After removal of 5 bases from V and 1 base from J, the junction contained 4 bases not matched to a gene. DNA of the CDR3: TGTGCCAGTAGTTCCGGGACAGAGAACACTGAAGCTTTCTTT. Amino acid sequence: CASSSGTENTEAFF.

The chain employs TRBV9 and TRBJ1-5; 7 positions match TRBD1. CDR3 length: 14 residues. Germline V gene data show CDR1 as SGDLS and CDR2 as YYNGEE. V trimming: 4 bases; J trimming: 6 bases; junction bases outside the gene matches: 7. The CDR3 nucleotides are TGTGCCAGCAGCCTCGGGACAGATGGTCAGCCCCAGCATTTT. Residues: CASSLGTDGQPQHF.

V and J are TRBV28 and TRBJ2-7, with 8 bases aligning to TRBD2. V dropped 3 bases and J dropped 0; count of bases not matched to a gene: 10. Per germline, CDR1 MDHEN and CDR2 SYDVKM. The CDR3 is 17 amino acids. The CDR3 DNA sequence: TGTGCCAGCAGTTTGTTTAAGAAGCGGGGGACCTCCTACGAGCAGTACTTC. Translated, it gives CASSLFKKRGTSYEQYF.

The chain employs TRBV7-8 and TRBJ2-1, with 7 bases that match TRBD2. Germline V lookup: CDR1 SGHVS, CDR2 FQNEAQ. With V trimmed by 5 bases and J by 9 bases, 4 bases remained unmatched. The CDR3 has 12 residues. In DNA, the CDR3 is TGTGCCAGCAGCAAACTAGCGACTGAGCAGTTCTTC. It codes for CASSKLATEQFF.

The chain is built from TRBV30 and TRBJ1-5, with D possibly matching TRBD1 (6 bases). With 5 bases removed from V and 2 bases from J, the gap between germline ends came to 19 bases. This CDR3 is 16 amino acids long. The V gene's germline CDR1 is GTSNPN and CDR2 SVGIG (reference sequence). The CDR3 DNA follows: TGTGCCTGGTCCCCCGGGGGGGGGCATGGCAATCAGCCCCAGCATTTT. It encodes CAWSPGGGHGNQPQHF.

Of note for this clone: The same CDR3 is also encoded by other DNA sequences in this sample. V and J are TRBV7-2 and TRBJ1-3; the match to TRBD1 covers 7 bases. Germline CDR1 reads SGHTA; CDR2 reads FQGNSA. Losses at the gene ends were 5 bases for V and 0 bases for J; bases not matched to a gene: 4. This CDR3 comprises 15 residues. The DNA for the CDR3 is TGTGCCAGCAGCCCAGGACAGGTCTCTGGAAACACCATATATTTT. Its translation is CASSPGQVSGNTIYF.

The V gene is TRBV11-1, the J gene TRBJ2-5; TRBD1 aligns across 8 bases. The V gene's germline CDR1 is SGHAT and CDR2 FQDESV (reference sequence). The CDR3 extends over 15 amino acids. V lost 3 bases, J lost 3 bases, and 6 bases stayed unmatched. This CDR3 is CASSFGDRMEETQYF. Written as DNA, the CDR3 is TGTGCCAGCAGCTTTGGGGACAGGATGGAAGAGACCCAGTACTTC.